The entry below gives a single T cell receptor (beta chain) sequence along with its context. Its antigen remains unidentified. The sample originates from a study of CD8 T cells in ankylosing spondylitis. From the 5' RACE reads, TCRdb called clonotypes with MiXCR, one entry per CDR3 protein. Here the sample spans approximately 220,000 distinct CDR3 sequences, roughly 26% being singletons. Trimming stripped 0 bases from V and 5 bases from J, with 22 bases between. Germline lookup yields CDR1 DFQATT and CDR2 SNEGSKA (reference sequence). The CDR3 extends over 17 amino acids. Study-level points and caveats: A TCR beta motif of fewer than ten highly homologous variants seemed to mark ankylosing spondylitis blood.

The origin of this receptor is a male donor with ankylosing spondylitis or in good health (not recorded which). Source material: blood, either unsorted or a sorted T cell fraction (not recorded which). The chain has TRBV20-1 and TRBJ1-2; TRBD1 is a possible D gene (5 bases). The CDR3 here is CSARDLNGQGGKYGYTF. As DNA, the CDR3 is TGCAGTGCTAGAGATCTTAACGGGCAGGGCGGAAAGTATGGCTACACCTTC.